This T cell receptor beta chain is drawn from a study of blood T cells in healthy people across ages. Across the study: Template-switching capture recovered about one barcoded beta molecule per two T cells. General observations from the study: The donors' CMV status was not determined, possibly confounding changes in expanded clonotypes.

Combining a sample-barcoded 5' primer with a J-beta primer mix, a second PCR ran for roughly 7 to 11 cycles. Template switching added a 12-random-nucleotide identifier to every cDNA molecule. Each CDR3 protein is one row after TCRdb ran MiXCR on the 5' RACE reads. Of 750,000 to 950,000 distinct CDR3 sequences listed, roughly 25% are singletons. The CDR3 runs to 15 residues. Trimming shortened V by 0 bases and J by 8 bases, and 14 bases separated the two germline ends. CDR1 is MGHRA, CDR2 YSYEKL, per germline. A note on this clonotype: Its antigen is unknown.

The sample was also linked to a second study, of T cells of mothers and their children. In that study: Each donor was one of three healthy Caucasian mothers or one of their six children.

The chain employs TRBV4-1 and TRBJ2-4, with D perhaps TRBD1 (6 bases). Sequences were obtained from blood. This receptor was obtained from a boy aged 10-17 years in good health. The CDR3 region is CASSQDQAGADIQYF. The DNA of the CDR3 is TGCGCCAGCAGCCAAGATCAGGCAGGGGCGGACATTCAGTACTTC.